These 9 T cell receptor beta chains came from one sample sequenced in a study of T cell responses to AZD1222 COVID-19 vaccine. This table comes from immunoSEQ multiplex PCR, and its TCRdb copy is limited to in-frame clones, with some not included. The sample gives about 150,000 clones, approximately 91% of which show up once; roughly 1.6% is in the top ten. The sample here was peripheral blood, taken 28 days after the second AZD1222 dose. The receptors stem from an adult who received the AZD1222 COVID-19 vaccine.

CDR3 region: CASRPTGSGGYTF. The DNA of the CDR3 is TGTGCCAGCAGACCGACGGGTTCGGGAGGCTACACCTTC. The V and J genes are TRBV14 and TRBJ1-2; no firm D call. The CDR3 has 13 residues. CDR1 is SGHDN and CDR2 is FVKESK in the germline V gene. V lost 6 bases and J 8 bases, leaving 16 bases between the germline ends.

The CDR3 protein is CASSPGHEKLFF. DNA of the CDR3: TGTGCCAGCAGCCCAGGCCACGAAAAACTGTTTTTT. The chain is built from TRBV12-3 or TRBV12-4 and TRBJ1-4; D is unclear. This CDR3 is 12 amino acids long. Trimming pared 6 bases from V and 8 bases from J, leaving 10 bases between.

The chain uses TRBV3-1 (or the pseudogene TRBV3-2) and TRBJ2-2, with a possible D match to TRBD1 (5 bases). V lost 0 bases and J 5 bases, leaving 10 bases between the germline ends. In germline, CDR1 is LGHDT, CDR2 YNNKEL (reference sequence). There are 15 residues in the CDR3. The CDR3 DNA is TGTGCCAGCAGCCAAGACAGGGTCCGAACCGGGGAGCTGTTTTTT. It encodes CASSQDRVRTGELFF.

The gene calls are TRBV3-1 (or the pseudogene TRBV3-2) and TRBJ2-7, with D tentatively TRBD2 (6 bases). Between the trimmed V and J ends, which lost 2 bases and 6 bases, there was a span of 20 bases. This CDR3 has 16 amino acids. Germline V gene lookup returns CDR1 LGHDT and CDR2 YNNKEL (reference sequence). The DNA for the CDR3 is TGTGCCAGCAGCCAAAAAAGGGCGGGGTACGGGCCCGAGCAGTACTTC. This gives the protein CASSQKRAGYGPEQYF.

The chain employs TRBV6-5 and TRBJ2-7; D is tentatively TRBD1 or TRBD2 (5 bases each). The CDR3 length is 14 residues. Germline V gene sequence: CDR1 MNHEY, CDR2 SVGAGI. V lost 5 bases and J 5 bases, leaving 16 bases between the germline ends. CDR3 protein: CASSPQMGVDEQYF. The DNA for the CDR3 is TGTGCCAGCAGTCCTCAAATGGGGGTTGACGAGCAGTACTTC.

The chain combines TRBV11-2 with TRBJ2-7; 9 positions agree with TRBD2. There are 15 residues in the CDR3. After removal of 1 base from V and 3 bases from J, the junction contained 4 bases not matched to a gene. Germline-derived CDR1 and CDR2 are SGHAT and FQNNGV. Here the CDR3 reads CASSLVGTSYYEQYF. The DNA for the CDR3 is TGTGCCAGCAGCTTAGTAGGGACTAGCTACTACGAGCAGTACTTC.

This chain connects TRBV28 to TRBJ1-1; 8 bases are a match to TRBD1. The CDR3 covers 15 residues. Germline lookup yields CDR1 MDHEN and CDR2 SYDVKM. J lost 1 base, V lost 8 bases, and 9 bases had no gene match. This CDR3 is CASQTLGQGNTEAFF. The CDR3 nucleotides are TGTGCCAGCCAAACCCTTGGACAGGGGAACACTGAAGCTTTCTTT.

V is TRBV7-8 and J is TRBJ1-3; no firm D call. Germline CDR1 reads SGHVS; CDR2 reads FQNEAQ. The germline V and J ends were trimmed by 4 bases and 7 bases, with 8 bases remaining between them. This CDR3 has 12 amino acids. The chain's CDR3 is CASSSMFNTIYF. The CDR3 DNA follows: TGTGCCAGCAGCTCAATGTTCAACACCATATATTTT.

The chain is built from TRBV5-4 and TRBJ2-1, with no clear D. The CDR3 extends over 15 amino acids. The germline V gene has CDR1 SGHNT and CDR2 YYREEE (reference sequence). V was clipped by 4 bases and J by 1 base, with 12 bases between them. Here the CDR3 DNA reads TGTGCCAGCAGCGATCCGCGGCGGTCCTACAATGAGCAGTTCTTC. Its translation: CASSDPRRSYNEQFF.